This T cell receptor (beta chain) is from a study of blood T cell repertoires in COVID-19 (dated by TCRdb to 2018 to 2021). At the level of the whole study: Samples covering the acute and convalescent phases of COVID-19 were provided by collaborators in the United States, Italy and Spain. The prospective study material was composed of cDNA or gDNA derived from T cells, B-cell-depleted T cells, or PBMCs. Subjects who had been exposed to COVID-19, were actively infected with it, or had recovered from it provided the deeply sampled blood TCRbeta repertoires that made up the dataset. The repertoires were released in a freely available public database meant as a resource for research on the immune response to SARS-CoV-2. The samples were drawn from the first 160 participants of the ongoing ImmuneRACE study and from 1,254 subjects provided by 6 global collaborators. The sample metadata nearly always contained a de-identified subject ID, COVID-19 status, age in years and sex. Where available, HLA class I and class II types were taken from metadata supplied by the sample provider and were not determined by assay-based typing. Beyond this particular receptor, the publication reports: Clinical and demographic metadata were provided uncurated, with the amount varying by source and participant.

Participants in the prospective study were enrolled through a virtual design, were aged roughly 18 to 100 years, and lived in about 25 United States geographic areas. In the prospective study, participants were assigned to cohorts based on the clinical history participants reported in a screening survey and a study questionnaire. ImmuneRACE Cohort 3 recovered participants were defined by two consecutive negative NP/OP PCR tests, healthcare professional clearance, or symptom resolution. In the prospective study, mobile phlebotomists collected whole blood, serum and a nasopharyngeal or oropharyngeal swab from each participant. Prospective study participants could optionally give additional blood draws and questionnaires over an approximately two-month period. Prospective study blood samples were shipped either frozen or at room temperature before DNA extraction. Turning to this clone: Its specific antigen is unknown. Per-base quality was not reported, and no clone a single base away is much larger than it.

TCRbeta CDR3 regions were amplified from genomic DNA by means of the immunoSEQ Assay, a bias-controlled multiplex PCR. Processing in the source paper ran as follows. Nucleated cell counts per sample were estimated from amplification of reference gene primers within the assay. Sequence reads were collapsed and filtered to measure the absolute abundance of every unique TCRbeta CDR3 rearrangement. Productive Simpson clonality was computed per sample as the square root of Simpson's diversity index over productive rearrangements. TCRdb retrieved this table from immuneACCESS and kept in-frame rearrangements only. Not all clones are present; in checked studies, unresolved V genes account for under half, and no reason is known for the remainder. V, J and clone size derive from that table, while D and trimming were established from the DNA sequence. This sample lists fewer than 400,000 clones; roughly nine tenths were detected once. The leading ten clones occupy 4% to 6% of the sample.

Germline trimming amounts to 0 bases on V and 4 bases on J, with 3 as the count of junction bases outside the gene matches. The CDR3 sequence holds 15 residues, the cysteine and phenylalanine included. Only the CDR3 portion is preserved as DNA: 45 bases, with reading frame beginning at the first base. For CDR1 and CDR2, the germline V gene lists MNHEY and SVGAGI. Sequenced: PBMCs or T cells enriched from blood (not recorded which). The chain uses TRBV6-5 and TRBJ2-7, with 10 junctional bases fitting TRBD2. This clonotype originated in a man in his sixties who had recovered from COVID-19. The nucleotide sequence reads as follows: TGTGCCAGCAGTTACTCTAGCGGGGGGAGGTACGAGCAGTACTTC. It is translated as CASSYSSGGRYEQYF.